These 16 T cell receptor beta chains originate from one sample sequenced in a study of T cells after yellow fever vaccination. TCRdb re-derived calls from the 5' RACE reads in MiXCR, one entry per CDR3 protein. The table records 300,000 to 400,000 distinct CDR3 sequences, under 15% of them present only once. Material: CD4+ T cells sorted from PBMCs, obtained 15 days after the yellow fever booster vaccination. The receptors stem from a man aged 18 to 30 who received the YFV17D yellow fever vaccine.

This clonotype was found a few times. The V gene is TRBV4-1, the J gene TRBJ2-1; D is ambiguous. This CDR3 has 13 amino acids. The V end was cut by 1 base, the J end by 7 bases, with 8 bases between. The germline V gene encodes CDR1 MGHRA and CDR2 YSYEKL. The CDR3 loop reads CASSQVYKNEQFF. The CDR3 region has the DNA TGCGCCAGCAGCCAAGTTTACAAGAATGAGCAGTTCTTC.

This clonotype was observed a few times. The CDR3 DNA sequence: TGCGCCAGCAGCTTGGCATCCAGGACAGGGAAGGGCGAGACCCAGTACTTC. Translating gives CASSLASRTGKGETQYF. The V call is TRBV5-1, the J call TRBJ2-5; 8 nucleotides align to TRBD1. After removal of 0 bases from V and 5 bases from J, the junction contained 12 bases not matched to a gene. This CDR3 is built from 17 residues. Germline values: CDR1 SGHRS, CDR2 YFSETQ.

This clonotype was seen a handful of times. The rearrangement uses TRBV12-5 and TRBJ2-2; 9 nucleotides match TRBD1. CDR1 is LGHNT, CDR2 FRNRAP, per germline. The CDR3 contains 16 residues. V shed 6 bases and J 5 bases; nucleotides not matched to a gene: 10. The CDR3 DNA reads TGTGCTAGTGGAACAACACAGGGGGCAGTTACCGGGGAGCTGTTTTTT. Translating gives CASGTTQGAVTGELFF.

The J gene is TRBJ1-2, the V gene TRBV3-1; D gene ambiguous. The germline gives CDR1 LGHDT, CDR2 YNNKEL (reference sequence). CDR3 length: 13 amino acids. Trimming stripped 2 bases from V and 5 bases from J, with 9 bases between. DNA of the CDR3: TGTGCCAGCAGCCAATCGGAAGGTTATGGCTACACCTTC. Translation gives CASSQSEGYGYTF.

The table lists this clonotype with a few counts. V gene TRBV18 combines with J gene TRBJ2-7; D is tentatively TRBD1 or TRBD2 (5 bases each). Germline CDR1 is KGHSH and CDR2 is LQKENI. V shed 5 bases and J shed 0 bases, with 14 bases lying between them. The CDR3 is 15 amino acids. CDR3 nucleotide sequence: TGTGCCAGCTCAGCCGGGACCGAAAACTCCTACGAGCAGTACGTC. It is translated as CASSAGTENSYEQYV.

The chain employs TRBV9 and TRBJ2-5; tentatively, D is TRBD2 (6 bases). This CDR3 region has 12 residues. Trimming took 3 bases from V and 7 from J, leaving 10 bases between them. The germline V gene encodes CDR1 SGDLS and CDR2 YYNGEE. CDR3 nucleotide sequence: TGTGCCAGCAGCGGGACCGGGGGGACCCAGTACTTC. Translating it yields CASSGTGGTQYF.

In its sample, this clonotype was seen a few times. For the CDR3, the DNA is TGTGCCAGCAGTAGCCCGGCTAGCGGGGACTCATACGGGGAGCTGTTTTTT. The encoded protein is CASSSPASGDSYGELFF. The V gene is TRBV28, the J gene TRBJ2-2; 9 bases align to TRBD2. The CDR3 has 17 amino acids. The ends lost 5 bases at V and 7 bases at J; junction bases unmatched: 14. CDR1 is MDHEN, CDR2 SYDVKM, per germline.

This clonotype was seen many times. This sequence joins TRBV5-1 and TRBJ2-3, with D uncertain. Trimming left V 0 bases short and J 7 bases short, with 3 bases between. The V gene's germline CDR1 is SGHRS and CDR2 YFSETQ. CDR3 size: 11 residues. In DNA, the CDR3 is TGCGCCAGCAGCTTGGACTATACGCAGTATTTT. The encoded protein is CASSLDYTQYF.

This chain links TRBV27 with TRBJ2-7, with D tentatively TRBD1 or TRBD2 (7 bases each). V was cut by 5 bases and J by 3 bases, with 14 bases left in between. Per the germline V gene, CDR1 is MNHEY and CDR2 is SMNVEV (reference sequence). CDR3 length: 14 residues. The DNA for the CDR3 is TGTGCCAGCAGTCTCAGGGGGGGGAACTACGAGCAGTACTTC. Amino acids: CASSLRGGNYEQYF.

This clonotype was seen a handful of times. The chain combines TRBV6-1 with TRBJ1-4, with TRBD1 matching over 8 bases. CDR1 and CDR2 from the germline V gene are MNHNS and SASEGT. This CDR3 region has 13 residues. V gave up 7 bases and J gave up 8 bases; unmatched junction bases: 6. DNA for the CDR3: TGTGCCAGCAAGAGACAGGGGAAAGAAAAACTGTTTTTT. This gives the protein CASKRQGKEKLFF.

A few counts support this clonotype. The chain is built from TRBV5-4 and TRBJ2-1; tentative D call: TRBD2 (6 bases). The ends were cut back, 4 bases at V and 6 bases at J, with 20 bases in the middle. Germline CDR1 and CDR2: SGHNT and YYREEE (reference sequence). The CDR3 covers 16 residues. The CDR3 here is CASSKAGRAEGNEQFF. The DNA for the CDR3 is TGTGCCAGCAGCAAGGCGGGCAGGGCGGAGGGCAATGAGCAGTTCTTC.

This chain joins TRBV24-1 and TRBJ2-3; possibly TRBD1 for D (6 bases). In germline, CDR1 is KGHDR, CDR2 SFDVKD. This CDR3 region has 15 residues. V was trimmed by 3 bases and J by 1 base, leaving 10 bases between them. The CDR3 coding sequence is TGTGCCACCAGTGATCTACAGGGCCGCACAGATACGCAGTATTTT. Its protein product is CATSDLQGRTDTQYF.

This clonotype was recorded many times. V is TRBV7-2 and J is TRBJ2-1; 12 nucleotides agree with TRBD2. Germline CDR1 is SGHTA and CDR2 is FQGNSA. Trimming at V came to 6 bases and at J to 15 bases, leaving 9 bases not matched to a gene. The CDR3 consists of 13 residues. CDR3 sequence (DNA): TGTGCCAGCAGTCTAGGGGCGGGACTAGCGGGGTTCTTC. Translation gives CASSLGAGLAGFF.

This clonotype was seen more than once but under ten times. The CDR3 coding sequence is TGCGCCAGCAGCCTACAGCACGAGCAGTACTTC. The encoded protein is CASSLQHEQYF. V gene TRBV5-1 combines with J gene TRBJ2-7; D is uncertain. CDR1 SGHRS and CDR2 YFSETQ come from the germline V gene. There are 11 residues in the CDR3. Trimming took off 4 bases at V and 5 bases at J, with 7 bases between the two ends. The variable domain in full, completed from reference TRBV5-1 and TRBJ2-7, reads KAGVTQTPRYLIKTRGQQVTLSCSPISGHRSVSWYQQTPGQGLQFLFEYFSETQRNKGNFPGRFSGRQFSNSRSEMNVSTLELGDSALYLCASSLQHEQYFGPGTRLTVT.

This clonotype was detected only once. This sequence joins TRBV6-6 and TRBJ1-5; D might be TRBD1 (6 bases). This CDR3 region has 14 residues. V was trimmed by 6 bases and J by 0 bases, leaving 9 bases between them. Looked up from germline, CDR1 is MNHNY and CDR2 is SVGAGI (reference sequence). CDR3 sequence (DNA): TGTGCCAGCAGATTGGACAGTAGCAATCAGCCCCAGCATTTT. Translation gives CASRLDSSNQPQHF.

This clonotype was picked up many times. The gene calls are TRBV24-1 and TRBJ1-5; 7 bases match TRBD1. CDR1 KGHDR and CDR2 SFDVKD come from the germline V gene. This CDR3 spans 12 amino acids. The ends lost 7 bases at V and 4 bases at J; junction bases unmatched: 0. The CDR3 DNA follows: TGTGCCACCAGGGGACAGAATCAGCCCCAGCATTTT. Translating it yields CATRGQNQPQHF.